This entry describes one T cell receptor (beta chain). Its antigen remains unidentified. Looked up from germline, CDR1 is MNHEY and CDR2 is SVGAGI. CDR3 length: 13 amino acids. This specimen comes from a study of cytomegalovirus exposure and HLA in healthy donors. General observations from the study: Later analysis reportedly placed an Asian-associated ancestry cluster below the approximately 650-donor mean in N-insertions. Rare sequences made up most TCRs, while some public TCRs were found in many donors. Sequencing likely produced, as an artifact, a cluster of highly shared sequence variants.

With 60 Vbeta and 13 Jbeta primers, the PCR was carried out. Authors' processing steps: In a later analysis, around 11 million of tens of millions of unique beta chains occurred in at least two donors. Using immunoSEQ multiplex PCR, the repertoire was profiled, and TCRdb retains in-frame clones only, with some absent. That table furnishes V, J and clone size, whereas the DNA furnished D and trimming. Among roughly 130,000 clones listed, roughly 84% were seen once. This chain uses TRBV6-5 with TRBJ2-5; TRBD1 aligns across 7 bases. The J call may not be correct, given that the DNA end is closer to TRBJ2-7. The receptor's source is a man in his forties or fifties in good health and CMV-seronegative. Sequenced: PBMCs. Written as DNA, the CDR3 is TGTGCCAGCAGACAGGGGATCCCCTACGAGCAGTACTTC. As protein: CASRQGIPYEQYF.